This TCR beta chain was identified in a study of cytomegalovirus exposure and HLA in healthy donors. Whole-study results and caveats: The authors listed over 150 TCR beta chains as cytomegalovirus-associated.

Repertoires were generated with immunoSEQ multiplex PCR, while TCRdb's copy carries only in-frame clones and drops some. The data show approximately 120,000 clones, 90% to 95% seen once. V was shortened by 0 bases and J by 8 bases, with 11 bases between the two germline ends. This CDR3 spans 15 amino acids. Germline-derived CDR1 and CDR2 are SGHDN and FVKESK. Remarks on this clone: Antigen specificity is unknown.

This clonotype was obtained from a woman under 30 in good health and CMV-seronegative. The sequencing input was PBMCs. This chain uses TRBV14 with TRBJ1-6; D perhaps matches TRBD1 (6 bases). The CDR3 region is CASSQDLGGYSPLHF. Written as DNA, the CDR3 is TGTGCCAGCAGCCAAGATTTAGGGGGTTATTCACCCCTCCACTTT. The entire variable domain, with the rest obtained from reference TRBV14 and TRBJ1-6, is as follows: EAGVTQFPSHSVIEKGQTVTLRCDPISGHDNLYWYRRVMGKEIKFLLHFVKESKQDESGMPNNRFLAERTGGTYSTLKVQPAELEDSGVYFCASSQDLGGYSPLHFGNGTRLTVT.